Below are 30 T cell receptor beta chains sequenced from a single sample in a study of blood T cell repertoires in COVID-19. Sequencing used immunoSEQ multiplex PCR; TCRdb keeps in-frame clones, though not all of them. There are about 300,000 clones in the sample; nearly 90% occur only once, and about 2% lies in the top ten. Sequencing was carried out using peripheral blood. The receptors stem from a woman in her twenties or thirties with COVID-19, enrolled during active disease.

This chain links TRBV2 with TRBJ2-3; TRBD1 matches 7 bases. The germline gives CDR1 SNHLY, CDR2 FYNNEI. The V gene end was trimmed by 8 bases and the J gene end by 3 bases; junction bases not matched to a gene: 11. The CDR3 is 15 residues long. This CDR3 reads CASARQGLATDTQYF. Here the CDR3 DNA reads TGTGCCAGCGCCAGACAGGGATTGGCGACAGATACGCAGTATTTT. Filled out from reference TRBV2 and TRBJ2-3, the complete variable domain reads EPEVTQTPSHQVTQMGQEVILRCVPISNHLYFYWYRQILGQKVEFLVSFYNNEISEKSEIFDDQFSVERPDGSNFTLKIRSTKLEDSAMYFCASARQGLATDTQYFGPGTRLTVL.

This chain uses TRBV7-2 with TRBJ1-6, with D possibly being TRBD1 (6 bases). Trimming took off 1 base at V and 9 bases at J, with 16 bases between the two ends. This CDR3 comprises 16 residues. CDR1 is SGHTA, CDR2 FQGNSA, per germline. In DNA form, the CDR3 reads TGTGCCAGCAGCTTAGATTGGGCGCCAGGGGCTTCACCCCTCCACTTT. This translates into CASSLDWAPGASPLHF.

This chain's CDR3 is CASSSDRYTEAFF. CDR3 coding DNA: TGTGCCAGCAGTTCCGACAGATACACTGAAGCTTTCTTT. This chain connects TRBV12-3 or TRBV12-4 to TRBJ1-1; possible D gene TRBD1, 5 bases. The ends were cut back, 4 bases at V and 3 bases at J, with 9 bases in the middle. The CDR3 runs 13 residues.

The V gene is TRBV5-4, the J gene TRBJ2-3; a weak D match, TRBD1 (6 bases). The V end lost 1 base, the J end lost 6 bases, and 9 bases lay between the germline ends. The CDR3 runs to 13 residues. The germline gives CDR1 SGHNT, CDR2 YYREEE (reference sequence). The CDR3 reads CASSLPDRDTQYF. The DNA for the CDR3 is TGTGCCAGCAGCTTGCCAGACAGGGATACGCAGTATTTT.

A remark on this clone: Other nucleotide sequences in the sample specify the same CDR3. The chain is built from TRBV4-1 and TRBJ1-2; no clear D gene. V lost 0 bases and J 4 bases, leaving 9 bases between the germline ends. Germline CDR1 reads MGHRA; CDR2 reads YSYEKL. The CDR3 totals 14 residues. The CDR3 reads CASSQDRGSYGYTF. DNA for the CDR3: TGCGCCAGCAGCCAAGATCGGGGATCCTATGGCTACACCTTC.

With respect to this clone: The junction departs from germline at one end; a sequencing error may be responsible. The V call is TRBV7-2, the J call TRBJ2-7, with unresolved D. This CDR3 region has 13 residues. Germline V gene data show CDR1 as SGHTA and CDR2 as FQGNSA. CDR3 in amino acids: CAGSLGAGYEQYF. CDR3 nucleotide sequence: TGTGCCGGCAGCTTAGGAGCAGGCTACGAGCAGTACTTC.

The chain carries TRBV2 and TRBJ2-2; a weak D match, TRBD1 (6 bases). CDR3 length: 17 amino acids. The V gene lost 3 bases and the J gene lost 5 bases, with 19 bases spanning the gap. CDR1 is SNHLY, CDR2 FYNNEI, per germline. The CDR3 nucleotides read TGTGCCAGCAGTGAGGGGCTTCGGGCAGGGGAGACCGGGGAGCTGTTTTTT. It specifies CASSEGLRAGETGELFF.

The chain combines TRBV5-5 with TRBJ1-2; D perhaps matches TRBD1 (6 bases). V gave up 2 bases and J gave up 3 bases, with 17 bases separating them. Germline CDR1 reads SGHKS; CDR2 reads YYEKEE (reference sequence). The CDR3 totals 16 residues. The CDR3, as DNA: TGTGCCAGCAGCTTCGCACAGGGACCCCATCACTATGGCTACACCTTC. Encoded protein: CASSFAQGPHHYGYTF.

The rearrangement uses TRBV11-2 and TRBJ2-7, with TRBD1 matching 8 bases. V shed 5 bases and J 5 bases; nucleotides not matched to a gene: 8. The CDR3 covers 14 residues. The germline V gene encodes CDR1 SGHAT and CDR2 FQNNGV. CDR3 amino acids: CASSPLTGVNEQYV. CDR3 nucleotide sequence: TGTGCCAGCAGCCCGCTGACAGGGGTGAACGAGCAGTACGTC.

The V gene is TRBV12-3 or TRBV12-4, the J gene TRBJ2-1; D remains unclear. There are 13 residues in the CDR3. V lost 2 bases, J lost 9 bases, and 11 bases lay in between. CDR3 bases: TGTGCCAGCAGTTTACAGCGTCGACGTGAGCAGTTCTTC. Translation gives CASSLQRRREQFF.

The chain combines TRBV6-1 with TRBJ1-1; D gene uncertain. V lost 4 bases to trimming and J lost 5 bases, with 23 bases between them. The CDR3 contains 17 residues. Germline V gene lookup returns CDR1 MNHNS and CDR2 SASEGT. The CDR3 sequence: CASSARAPGNPRTEAFF. In DNA form, the CDR3 reads TGTGCCAGCAGTGCACGTGCCCCGGGGAACCCGAGAACTGAAGCTTTCTTT.

V gene TRBV29-1 combines with J gene TRBJ2-3; possibly TRBD1 for D (5 bases). The V gene's germline CDR1 is SQVTM and CDR2 ANQGSEA. The CDR3 has 14 amino acids. Trimming removed 6 bases at V and 0 bases at J, with 13 bases between. DNA of the CDR3: TGCAGCGTCCTAAGACAGACTAGCACAGATACGCAGTATTTT. Translated, it gives CSVLRQTSTDTQYF.

This clone was observed a few times. The chain employs TRBV7-9 and TRBJ2-5; D is unclear. V dropped 3 bases and J dropped 0 bases, with 8 bases sitting between them. Germline V CDR1 and CDR2: SEHNR, FQNEAQ (reference sequence). The CDR3 is 14 amino acids. CDR3 coding DNA: TGTGCCAGCAGCTTGTGGCGGAACCAAGAGACCCAGTACTTC. As protein: CASSLWRNQETQYF.

This chain connects TRBV5-1 to TRBJ1-5, with 7 bases fitting TRBD1. The CDR3 is 14 residues long. V was pared by 4 bases and J by 6 bases, with 7 bases of the junction left unmatched. Germline CDR1 is SGHRS and CDR2 is YFSETQ. CDR3 residues: CASSPGTAGQPQHF. The DNA of the CDR3 is TGCGCCAGCAGCCCTGGGACAGCCGGTCAGCCCCAGCATTTT.

The chain carries TRBV6-5 and TRBJ2-1; tentatively, D is TRBD2 (7 bases). Trimming cost V 8 bases and J 4 bases, with 12 bases left between them. This CDR3 has 13 amino acids. Germline CDR1 MNHEY, CDR2 SVGAGI. The CDR3 region has the DNA TGTGCCAGCGGGGGGGCGATATACAATGAGCAGTTCTTC. Protein: CASGGAIYNEQFF.

The V call is TRBV25-1, the J call TRBJ1-3; no firm D call. Trimming cost V 6 bases and J 4 bases, with 22 bases left between them. Germline lookup yields CDR1 MGHDK and CDR2 SYGVNS. The CDR3 runs 17 residues. CDR3 sequence: CASRALGRLVWGNTIYF. CDR3 DNA sequence: TGTGCCAGCAGGGCCTTGGGCAGGTTGGTTTGGGGAAACACCATATATTTT.

Only one count was recorded for this clone. The chain couples TRBV5-6 to TRBJ2-3; TRBD2 matches at 16 bases. Germline lookup yields CDR1 SGHDT and CDR2 YYEEEE. V lost 4 bases, J lost 7 bases, and 6 bases stayed unmatched. The CDR3 covers 16 residues. This CDR3 is CASSGGTSGGAYTQYF. CDR3 bases: TGTGCCAGCAGCGGCGGGACTAGCGGGGGGGCCTATACGCAGTATTTT. Together with reference TRBV5-6 and TRBJ2-3, the CDR3 gives the full variable domain: DAGVTQSPTHLIKTRGQQVTLRCSPKSGHDTVSWYQQALGQGPQFIFQYYEEEERQRGNFPDRFSGHQFPNYSSELNVNALLLGDSALYLCASSGGTSGGAYTQYFGPGTRLTVL.

The rearrangement joins TRBV6-5 to TRBJ2-3; the match to TRBD1 covers 7 bases. Trimming cost V 7 bases and J 1 base; bases outside gene matches: 8. Germline-derived CDR1 and CDR2 are MNHEY and SVGAGI. This CDR3 comprises 15 residues. The CDR3 loop is CASTRQGVGTDTQYF. The CDR3 DNA follows: TGTGCCAGCACTCGACAGGGCGTCGGCACAGATACGCAGTATTTT.

This chain uses TRBV6-1 with TRBJ1-5, with D unresolved. V lost 2 bases and J 5 bases, leaving 7 bases between the germline ends. Per the germline V gene, CDR1 is MNHNS and CDR2 is SASEGT. The CDR3 sequence is 13 residues long. CDR3 sequence: CASSEMEDQPQHF. The CDR3, as DNA: TGTGCCAGCAGTGAAATGGAGGATCAGCCCCAGCATTTT.

This chain uses TRBV28 with TRBJ1-4, with 9 bases identical to TRBD1. V shed 6 bases, J shed 7 bases, and the junction held 6 bases outside the gene matches. There are 14 residues in the CDR3. CDR1 and CDR2 from the germline V gene are MDHEN and SYDVKM. The CDR3 loop is CASSEQGAGEKLFF. The CDR3 DNA reads TGTGCCAGCAGCGAACAGGGGGCTGGTGAAAAACTGTTTTTT. The full variable domain, with the rest looked up from reference TRBV28 and TRBJ1-4, is DVKVTQSSRYLVKRTGEKVFLECVQDMDHENMFWYRQDPGLGLRLIYFSYDVKMKEKGDIPEGYSVSREKKERFSLILESASTNQTSMYLCASSEQGAGEKLFFGSGTQLSVL.

The J gene is TRBJ2-7, the V gene TRBV2; perhaps TRBD1 as D (6 bases). Trimming shortened V by 6 bases and J by 4 bases, and 16 bases separated the two germline ends. Germline assignment: CDR1 SNHLY and CDR2 FYNNEI. The CDR3 runs to 14 residues. DNA for the CDR3: TGTGCCAGCAGGGGATTAACAGGGAATTACGAGCAGTACGTC. It encodes CASRGLTGNYEQYV.

The J gene is TRBJ1-1, the V gene TRBV28; D is undetermined. The CDR3 totals 14 residues. CDR1 is MDHEN, CDR2 SYDVKM, per germline. V was trimmed by 2 bases and J by 2 bases, leaving 9 bases between them. This chain's CDR3 is CASSLRPGNTEAFF. The CDR3 DNA is TGTGCCAGCAGTTTAAGGCCGGGTAACACTGAAGCTTTCTTT.

The V and J genes are TRBV29-1 and TRBJ1-6; TRBD1 agrees at 8 bases. The trim removed 5 bases at V and 5 bases at J, leaving 2 bases unmatched. Germline CDR1 SQVTM, CDR2 ANQGSEA. This CDR3 contains 13 residues. The CDR3 nucleotides read TGCAGCGTTTCAGGGGGCAATAATTCACCCCTCCACTTT. This encodes CSVSGGNNSPLHF.

V and J are TRBV6-5 and TRBJ1-6; maybe TRBD1 (6 bases). Deletions cut 0 bases from V and 10 bases from J, with 16 bases between. The germline V gene encodes CDR1 MNHEY and CDR2 SVGAGI. The CDR3 contains 16 residues. This CDR3 is CASSYSVRGGGSPLHF. In DNA form, the CDR3 reads TGTGCCAGCAGTTACTCGGTCAGGGGCGGCGGGTCACCCCTCCACTTT.

The chain is built from TRBV3-1 (or the pseudogene TRBV3-2) and TRBJ2-7, with 11 bases aligning to TRBD2. V was clipped by 0 bases and J by 5 bases; unmatched bases: 15. The V gene's germline CDR1 is LGHDT and CDR2 YNNKEL (reference sequence). This CDR3 is built from 19 residues. The CDR3 loop is CASSQERDHPSGGSDEQYF. CDR3 in DNA: TGTGCCAGCAGCCAAGAAAGGGACCACCCTAGCGGGGGGTCCGACGAGCAGTACTTC.

This chain uses TRBV2 with TRBJ1-6; a weak D match, TRBD1 (6 bases). Trimming shortened V by 5 bases and J by 2 bases, and 10 bases separated the two germline ends. This CDR3 contains 15 residues. Germline V gives CDR1 SNHLY, CDR2 FYNNEI. The CDR3 protein is CASSYQGPYNSPLHF. In nucleotides, the CDR3 is TGTGCCAGCAGTTACCAGGGGCCCTATAATTCACCCCTCCACTTT.

The chain carries TRBV7-9 and TRBJ2-5, with D unresolved. CDR3 length: 14 residues. The V gene lost 3 bases and the J gene lost 5 bases, with 13 bases spanning the gap. CDR1 is SEHNR and CDR2 is FQNEAQ in the germline V gene (reference sequence). This chain's CDR3 is CASSFSSYRETQYF. DNA for the CDR3: TGTGCCAGCAGCTTTAGTAGCTATCGCGAGACCCAGTACTTC.

The chain carries TRBV2 and TRBJ1-3; 10 nucleotides agree with TRBD1. V lost 4 bases and J lost 3; bases outside the gene matches: 6. CDR3 length equals 16 residues. Germline V CDR1 and CDR2: SNHLY, FYNNEI. In DNA, the CDR3 is TGTGCCAGCAGTGGCGACAGGGGGCGCGGTGGAAACACCATATATTTT. Translated: CASSGDRGRGGNTIYF.

The CDR3 loop reads CASTAGTSGVSDTQYF. The CDR3 nucleotides are TGTGCCAGTACCGCCGGGACTAGCGGGGTGTCAGATACGCAGTATTTT. The chain joins TRBV19 to TRBJ2-3; 13 nucleotides line up with TRBD2. Germline-derived CDR1 and CDR2 are LNHDA and SQIVND (reference sequence). The CDR3 loop spans 16 amino acids. J gave up 4 bases and V 7 bases, and 8 bases lay outside the gene matches. The full variable domain, in which reference TRBV19 and TRBJ2-3 provide the parts outside the CDR3, is DGGITQSPKYLFRKEGQNVTLSCEQNLNHDAMYWYRQDPGQGLRLIYYSQIVNDFQKGDIAEGYSVSREKKESFPLTVTSAQKNPTAFYLCASTAGTSGVSDTQYFGPGTRLTVL.

The chain employs TRBV24-1 and TRBJ2-5, with 9 bases matching TRBD1. This CDR3 region has 15 residues. V shed 5 bases, J shed 5 bases, and the junction held 8 bases outside the gene matches. The germline V gene has CDR1 KGHDR and CDR2 SFDVKD. CDR3 sequence reads: CATSVSGTGKETQYF. CDR3 bases: TGTGCCACCAGTGTTTCTGGGACAGGGAAGGAGACCCAGTACTTC.